This section outlines one T cell receptor (beta chain) sequence together with its context. This sample was included in a study of blood T cell repertoires in COVID-19. The CDR3 runs to 20 residues. Authors' processing steps: From reference gene primer amplification, estimates of nucleated cell counts were derived. Sequenced by immunoSEQ multiplex PCR; TCRdb stores in-frame clones only, minus some. The DNA gave D and trimming, while V, J and clone size come from that table. The table shows roughly 180,000 clones, with approximately 90% occurring only once. The V and J genes are TRBV21-1 and TRBJ2-3; TRBD2, the table's D call, was not compared with the DNA. TRBV21-1 is a listed pseudogene. Sequencing was performed on peripheral blood. This TCR derives from a man aged 18 to 30 with acute or convalescent COVID-19. The CDR3 coding sequence is TGTGCCAGCAGCAAAGTAAGAATTCGCGAAGAACCGGGGGACACAGATACGCAGTATTTT. This codes for CASSKVRIREEPGDTDTQYF.